This record concerns one T cell receptor (beta chain) sequence. In the authors' methods: Amplification of reference gene primers provided the estimated nucleated cell counts. Clones were sequenced by immunoSEQ multiplex PCR, and TCRdb holds only the in-frame ones, with some missing. From that table come the V and J calls and clone size; the DNA was used to work out D and trimming. The sample has under 400,000 clones; 90% are singletons. The source of the sample is a study of blood T cell repertoires in COVID-19. In the study overall: The United States, Italy and Spain supplied acute and convalescent COVID-19 samples. PBMCs, B-cell-depleted T cells, or T cells provided the cDNA or gDNA that made up the material.

Trimming stripped 0 bases from V and 3 bases from J, with 14 bases between. The germline V gene encodes CDR1 MNHEY and CDR2 SVGEGT. The CDR3 sequence is 17 residues long. This sequence was found in a young man with active or convalescent COVID-19. This chain joins TRBV6-2 or TRBV6-3 and TRBJ1-4, with D perhaps matching TRBD1 (6 bases). Sequencing used peripheral blood. CDR3 coding DNA: TGTGCCAGCAGTTACTCTACTACAGGGACATCTAATGAAAAACTGTTTTTT. This sequence encodes CASSYSTTGTSNEKLFF.